These 31 T cell receptor beta chains originate from one sample sequenced in a study of human T cells and chemical hapten exposure. Using its own MiXCR run on the RACE reads, TCRdb lists one record per CDR3 protein. The table includes around 380,000 distinct CDR3 sequences, roughly 5% detected once. Regarding time point: patch test 1, 2 weeks after DPC sensitization. Documented treatment: therapeutic diphenylcyclopropenone sensitization with weekly scalp DPC. The sequences come from whole blood, collected in connection with sensitization to the hapten diphenylcyclopropenone (DPC). The receptors here all came from a woman aged 45-65 years with alopecia areata. Some clones in this sample may be carry-over from other donors' samples.

This chain links TRBV6-2 or TRBV6-3 with TRBJ2-3; TRBD2 aligns across 7 bases. This CDR3 has 15 amino acids. The ends lost 2 bases at V and 0 bases at J; junction bases unmatched: 2. Germline CDR1 MNHEY, CDR2 SVGEGT. CDR3: CASSYDSGSTDTQYF. In DNA form, the CDR3 reads TGTGCCAGCAGTTACGATAGCGGGAGCACAGATACGCAGTATTTT.

The chain couples TRBV27 to TRBJ1-2; 9 positions match TRBD1. J was trimmed by 3 bases and V by 5 bases; bases with no gene match: 7. The length of the CDR3 is 15 residues. CDR1 is MNHEY and CDR2 is SMNVEV in the germline V gene (reference sequence). CDR3 nucleotide sequence: TGTGCCAGCAGTCAGGGACAGGGCCCGTACTATGGCTACACCTTC. Its translation: CASSQGQGPYYGYTF.

V is TRBV3-1 and J is TRBJ2-1; 10 nucleotides line up with TRBD2. Germline V gene data show CDR1 as LGHDT and CDR2 as YNNKEL (reference sequence). V was clipped by 5 bases and J by 1 base; unmatched bases: 11. There are 18 residues in the CDR3. CDR3 amino acids: CASSCFPGLAYSYNEQFF. The DNA for the CDR3 is TGTGCCAGCAGCTGTTTCCCGGGACTAGCGTATTCCTACAATGAGCAGTTCTTC.

This clonotype was counted at least ten times. The chain combines TRBV3-1 with TRBJ2-1; D may be TRBD2 (6 bases). Germline V lookup: CDR1 LGHDT, CDR2 YNNKEL (reference sequence). Trimming pared 4 bases from V and 5 bases from J, leaving 21 bases between. The CDR3 runs to 17 residues. CDR3 coding DNA: TGTGCCAGCAGCCGGGCCCCTGGGAGGCCTGGGAACAATGAGCAGTTCTTC. This gives the protein CASSRAPGRPGNNEQFF.

The sample holds a few counts of this clonotype. This chain connects TRBV10-3 to TRBJ2-2; weak D call: TRBD1 (7 bases). With 0 bases removed from V and 6 bases from J, the gap between germline ends came to 11 bases. The CDR3 runs 15 residues. Per germline, CDR1 ENHRY and CDR2 SYGVKD. As DNA, the CDR3 is TGTGCCATCAGTGAGTCGGAGGGGGCATCCGGGGAGCTGTTTTTT. It encodes CAISESEGASGELFF.

This clonotype was found many times. The chain has TRBV10-3 and TRBJ2-6; possible D gene TRBD1, 6 bases. The CDR3 contains 17 residues. Germline V gives CDR1 ENHRY, CDR2 SYGVKD. The germline V and J ends were trimmed by 10 bases and 0 bases, with 19 bases remaining between them. CDR3 coding DNA: TGTGCCACCGTTGGGACGGACAGAAGCTCTGGGGCCAACGTCCTGACTTTC. This sequence encodes CATVGTDRSSGANVLTF.

This clonotype was detected ten times or more. V usage is TRBV5-1 and J usage is TRBJ2-7; TRBD1 aligns across 12 bases. The ends lost 3 bases at V and 5 bases at J; junction bases unmatched: 9. Germline-derived CDR1 and CDR2 are SGHRS and YFSETQ. This CDR3 contains 16 residues. As DNA, the CDR3 is TGCGCCAGCAGCTGGAGCCGGGACAGGGGGCTGGACGAGCAGTACTTC. Its translation: CASSWSRDRGLDEQYF.

In this sample, this clonotype turned up many times. V is TRBV12-3 or TRBV12-4 and J is TRBJ2-2, with D tentatively TRBD1 (5 bases). V was trimmed by 8 bases and J by 2 bases, leaving 9 bases between them. The length of the CDR3 is 13 residues. CDR3 in DNA: TGTGCCAGCGGGGCGATAAACACCGGGGAGCTGTTTTTT. It is translated as CASGAINTGELFF.

For the CDR3, the DNA is TGCGCCAGCAGCCAAGATTGGGACAGTACTGGCTACACCTTC. Translating it yields CASSQDWDSTGYTF. V is TRBV4-1 and J is TRBJ1-2; 7 positions agree with TRBD1. This CDR3 has 14 residues. CDR1 is MGHRA and CDR2 is YSYEKL in the germline V gene. J lost 7 bases, V lost 0 bases, and 5 bases had no gene match.

The V and J genes are TRBV5-5 and TRBJ2-7, with no clear D. Deletions cut 3 bases from V and 0 bases from J, with 13 bases between. CDR1 SGHKS and CDR2 YYEKEE come from the germline V gene (reference sequence). The CDR3 runs to 15 residues. CDR3 sequence: CASSSKETSSYEQYF. For the CDR3, the DNA is TGTGCCAGCAGCTCGAAGGAGACGAGCTCCTACGAGCAGTACTTC.

The rearrangement joins TRBV30 to TRBJ2-1; TRBD2 agrees at 8 bases. V dropped 7 bases and J dropped 10; count of bases not matched to a gene: 9. The CDR3 contains 12 residues. Germline V gene lookup returns CDR1 GTSNPN and CDR2 SVGIG (reference sequence). CDR3 amino acids: CALSRTSPEQFF. Written as DNA, the CDR3 is TGTGCCTTATCCCGGACTAGCCCGGAGCAGTTCTTC. Based on the CDR3 plus reference TRBV30 and TRBJ2-1, the full variable domain is SQTIHQWPATLVQPVGSPLSLECTVEGTSNPNLYWYRQAAGRGLQLLFYSVGIGQISSEVPQNLSASRPQDRQFILSSKKLLLSDSGFYLCALSRTSPEQFFGPGTRLTVL.

This clonotype was seen ten or more times. The chain links TRBV27 to TRBJ2-7; TRBD2 is a possible D gene (7 bases). The CDR3 is 15 amino acids. Looked up from germline, CDR1 is MNHEY and CDR2 is SMNVEV (reference sequence). The germline V and J ends were trimmed by 5 bases and 2 bases, with 16 bases remaining between them. As DNA, the CDR3 is TGTGCCAGCAGTCGTTGGGGGGGCCGCACCTACGAGCAGTACTTC. It translates to CASSRWGGRTYEQYF.

This clonotype was seen a few times. This sequence joins TRBV2 and TRBJ2-5; D may be TRBD2 (5 bases). V lost 10 bases, J lost 2 bases, and 17 bases lay in between. Germline CDR1 is SNHLY and CDR2 is FYNNEI. This CDR3 contains 14 residues. CDR3 sequence reads: CAISRGLRQETQYF. The CDR3 DNA sequence: TGTGCCATTTCGAGAGGGCTGAGGCAAGAGACCCAGTACTTC.

In its sample, this clonotype was seen a few times. The chain joins TRBV24-1 to TRBJ2-4; 8 bases agree with TRBD2. Germline CDR1 KGHDR, CDR2 SFDVKD. With V trimmed by 6 bases and J by 3 bases, 6 bases remained unmatched. The CDR3 runs to 15 residues. CDR3: CATSTAGGGKNIQYF. CDR3 bases: TGTGCCACCAGTACGGCGGGAGGTGGCAAAAACATTCAGTACTTC.

Turning to this clonotype: A far larger clone is only one base removed, so a read error is likely. V is TRBV12-3 or TRBV12-4 and J is TRBJ1-5; D may be TRBD2 (6 bases). With the DNA end fitting TRBJ2-3 better, the J assignment may be wrong. This CDR3 is 14 amino acids long. The CDR3 reads CASSYGGSNQPQYF. The CDR3 coding sequence is TGTGCCAGCAGTTACGGGGGTAGCAATCAGCCCCAGTATTTT.

This chain connects TRBV12-3 or TRBV12-4 to TRBJ2-7, with D perhaps TRBD2 (5 bases). This CDR3 has 13 amino acids. V lost 5 bases, J lost 6 bases, and 14 bases lay in between. CDR3 loop: CASSPAGIVEQYF. The DNA for the CDR3 is TGTGCCAGCAGTCCCGCCGGGATTGTCGAGCAGTACTTC.

Worth noting for this clonotype: This may stem from a read error, because a much larger clone lies one nucleotide away. The chain is built from TRBV18 and TRBJ2-3; 8 nucleotides line up with TRBD2. CDR3 size: 17 residues. V shed 1 base and J 2 bases; nucleotides not matched to a gene: 8. Looked up from germline, CDR1 is KGHSH and CDR2 is LQKENI. CDR3 bases: TGTGCCAGCTCACCACTTCCAGCGGGGGCCGCCACAGATACGCAGTATTTT. It encodes CASSPLPAGAATDTQYF.

This clonotype was recorded once. Mismatch with germline at one junction end may stem from a read error. The chain employs TRBV12-3 or TRBV12-4 and TRBJ1-5; D is ambiguous. The CDR3 is 15 amino acids. The CDR3 coding sequence is TGTGCCAGCAGTCCGACGGGAGTTAGCAATCAGCCCCGGCATTTT. Translated, it gives CASSPTGVSNQPRHF.

J is TRBJ2-5 and V is TRBV9; 10 bases are a match to TRBD2. Trimming at V came to 0 bases and at J to 8 bases, leaving 13 bases not matched to a gene. This CDR3 has 17 residues. Germline assignment: CDR1 SGDLS and CDR2 YYNGEE. CDR3 nucleotide sequence: TGTGCCAGCAGCGTAGCTCCCACTAGCGGGGAGATAGGAACCCAGTACTTC. It is translated as CASSVAPTSGEIGTQYF. Supplemented by reference TRBV9 and TRBJ2-5, the full variable domain reads DSGVTQTPKHLITATGQRVTLRCSPRSGDLSVYWYQQSLDQGLQFLIQYYNGEERAKGNILERFSAQQFPDLHSELNLSSLELGDSALYFCASSVAPTSGEIGTQYFGPGTRLLVL.

Ten or more counts support this clonotype. The gene calls are TRBV2 and TRBJ2-1; D gene unclear. The CDR3 loop spans 14 amino acids. The V gene's germline CDR1 is SNHLY and CDR2 FYNNEI. V was cut by 8 bases and J by 7 bases, with 18 bases left in between. CDR3 sequence: CASPPPQSLNEQFF. The CDR3, as DNA: TGTGCCAGCCCCCCGCCGCAAAGCTTAAATGAGCAGTTCTTC.

J is TRBJ2-7 and V is TRBV9, with TRBD2 matching over 10 bases. From germline, CDR1 is SGDLS and CDR2 YYNGEE. J gave up 5 bases and V 4 bases, and 18 bases lay outside the gene matches. This CDR3 contains 18 residues. CDR3 residues: CASSPTVWGLAGEDEQYF. CDR3 coding DNA: TGTGCCAGCAGCCCCACAGTGTGGGGGCTAGCGGGAGAGGACGAGCAGTACTTC.

This clonotype was picked up many times. The chain employs TRBV2 and TRBJ1-1; D gene unclear. The CDR3 spans 11 residues. Deletions cut 7 bases from V and 8 bases from J, with 11 bases between. Germline values: CDR1 SNHLY, CDR2 FYNNEI. CDR3 nucleotide sequence: TGTGCCAGCAACGCGGGCAGGGAAGCTTTCTTT. Translated: CASNAGREAFF.

The table lists this clonotype with many counts. The CDR3 DNA is TGTGCCAGCAGCTCGCCGGGACAGAAGGGCACAGATACGCAGTATTTT. This codes for CASSSPGQKGTDTQYF. The rearrangement links TRBV7-2 to TRBJ2-3; 7 nucleotides agree with TRBD1. The CDR3 runs to 16 residues. V lost 4 bases to trimming and J lost 1 base; unmatched junction nucleotides: 8. Germline lookup yields CDR1 SGHTA and CDR2 FQGNSA.

This clonotype has ten or more counts. This chain connects TRBV29-1 to TRBJ2-2; D call uncertain. V dropped 5 bases and J dropped 7 bases, with 11 bases sitting between them. From germline, CDR1 is SQVTM and CDR2 ANQGSEA. The CDR3 sequence is 12 residues long. The DNA of the CDR3 is TGCAGCGTTCCCGGTTGGAACGGGGAGCTGTTTTTT. This gives the protein CSVPGWNGELFF.

The table lists this clonotype with many counts. The rearrangement joins TRBV9 to TRBJ2-1; D may be TRBD1 (5 bases). CDR1 is SGDLS, CDR2 YYNGEE, per germline. Trimming removed 3 bases from V and 0 bases from J, with 10 bases in between. This CDR3 is built from 15 residues. The CDR3 region is CASSDDSASYNEQFF. The CDR3, as DNA: TGTGCCAGCAGCGATGACAGTGCCTCCTACAATGAGCAGTTCTTC. The variable domain in full, with the rest retrieved from reference TRBV9 and TRBJ2-1, is DSGVTQTPKHLITATGQRVTLRCSPRSGDLSVYWYQQSLDQGLQFLIQYYNGEERAKGNILERFSAQQFPDLHSELNLSSLELGDSALYFCASSDDSASYNEQFFGPGTRLTVL.

V gene TRBV12-3 or TRBV12-4 combines with J gene TRBJ1-1; weak D call: TRBD1 (5 bases). The CDR3 runs to 17 residues. Deletions cut 0 bases from V and 0 bases from J, with 14 bases between. As DNA, the CDR3 is TGTGCCAGCAGTTTAGCGCTCGACAGCTTAATGAACACTGAAGCTTTCTTT. Protein product: CASSLALDSLMNTEAFF.

This clonotype has ten or more counts. This sequence joins TRBV20-1 and TRBJ1-1; 9 bases map to TRBD1. This CDR3 region has 13 residues. Trimming cost V 5 bases and J 5 bases; bases outside gene matches: 6. CDR1 and CDR2 (germline): DFQATT, SNEGSKA (reference sequence). The chain's CDR3 is CSAPDRGATEAFF. The CDR3 bases are TGCAGTGCTCCGGACAGGGGAGCAACTGAAGCTTTCTTT.

This clonotype was counted at least ten times. The chain is built from TRBV12-3 or TRBV12-4 and TRBJ1-2; no definite D call. V was trimmed by 8 bases and J by 2 bases, leaving 9 bases between them. The CDR3 is 12 amino acids. This CDR3 reads CASGILNYGYTF. CDR3 bases: TGTGCCAGCGGAATTTTAAACTATGGCTACACCTTC.

This clonotype was counted only a few times. The rearrangement uses TRBV4-1 and TRBJ1-5, with a tentative D call TRBD1 (5 bases). V was pared by 0 bases and J by 9 bases, with 15 bases between. Germline-derived CDR1 and CDR2 are MGHRA and YSYEKL. The CDR3 has 15 residues. CDR3 region: CASSQENAGRRPQHF. For the CDR3, the DNA is TGCGCCAGCAGCCAAGAGAACGCGGGGCGAAGGCCCCAGCATTTT.

Many counts were recorded for this clonotype. The chain is built from TRBV5-4 and TRBJ2-7; 7 positions agree with TRBD1. Germline CDR1 is SGHNT and CDR2 is YYREEE (reference sequence). V shed 7 bases and J 8 bases; nucleotides not matched to a gene: 15. This CDR3 has 14 residues. This CDR3 is CASSAPGQPYKQYF. The CDR3 coding sequence is TGTGCCAGCTCAGCACCGGGACAGCCTTACAAGCAGTACTTC.

This clonotype has ten or more counts. V and J are TRBV21-1 and TRBJ2-3. TRBV21-1 is given as a pseudogene. The CDR3 totals 15 residues. The CDR3 loop reads CASSKGNRDTDTQYF. In DNA, the CDR3 is TGTGCCAGCAGCAAAGGAAACAGAGACACAGATACGCAGTATTTT.